What follows are 7 T cell receptor beta chains derived from one specimen sequenced in a study of T cell repertoires in cytomegalovirus infection. TCRdb processed the reads anew with MiXCR; each CDR3 protein has one entry. The profile shows under 800,000 distinct CDR3 sequences, 20% to 25% of them singletons. The sequenced sample was CD8+ T cells from PBMCs. The source of these receptors is a human donor in good health (CMV status not recorded). Some clones in this sample may be carry-over from other donors' samples.

The chain recombines TRBV19 with TRBJ2-1; no clear D gene. This CDR3 contains 13 residues. Germline loops: CDR1 LNHDA, CDR2 SQIVND (reference sequence). Trimming shortened V by 8 bases and J by 8 bases, and 16 bases separated the two germline ends. The CDR3 DNA is TGTGCCAGTTCTTCATGGGCTCCTGATGAGCAGTTCTTC. Translating gives CASSSWAPDEQFF.

The rearrangement uses TRBV12-3 or TRBV12-4 and TRBJ2-1; D is ambiguous. V was cut by 6 bases and J by 7 bases, with 13 bases left in between. This CDR3 has 13 amino acids. CDR3 sequence reads: CASRVWAVNEQFF. As DNA, the CDR3 is TGTGCCAGCAGGGTGTGGGCGGTAAATGAGCAGTTCTTC.

In nucleotides, the CDR3 is TGTGCCAGCAATATGGATGCGGCCTACAATGAGCAGTTCTTC. This codes for CASNMDAAYNEQFF. The chain carries TRBV28 and TRBJ2-1; D ambiguous. This CDR3 contains 14 residues. Germline V gene data show CDR1 as MDHEN and CDR2 as SYDVKM. Trimming took off 7 bases at V and 2 bases at J, with 12 bases between the two ends.

Note on this clonotype: Given a much more abundant clone one base away, this may be a read error. V gene TRBV7-9 combines with J gene TRBJ2-1; D gene uncertain. This CDR3 is built from 15 residues. Germline loops: CDR1 SEHNR, CDR2 FQNEAQ (reference sequence). Trimming took 4 bases from V and 8 from J, leaving 18 bases between them. In DNA, the CDR3 is TGTGCCAGCAGCTCCGAGACATCCCTTTACGATGAGCAGTTCTTC. As protein: CASSSETSLYDEQFF.

This clonotype was recorded a few times. The CDR3 region has the DNA TGTGCCAGCAGATGGACGGGGGGGTATGTAGATACGCAGTATTTT. This encodes CASRWTGGYVDTQYF. V is TRBV28 and J is TRBJ2-3, with TRBD2 matching over 8 bases. The V segment lost 6 bases and the J segment 5 bases; nucleotides outside the gene matches: 10. Germline V lookup: CDR1 MDHEN, CDR2 SYDVKM. This CDR3 spans 15 amino acids. Based on the CDR3 plus reference TRBV28 and TRBJ2-3, the full variable domain is DVKVTQSSRYLVKRTGEKVFLECVQDMDHENMFWYRQDPGLGLRLIYFSYDVKMKEKGDIPEGYSVSREKKERFSLILESASTNQTSMYLCASRWTGGYVDTQYFGPGTRLTVL.

This clonotype came up many times. This rearrangement joins TRBV7-2 to TRBJ2-3; D is possibly TRBD2 (5 bases). Trimming took 3 bases from V and 1 from J, leaving 11 bases between them. The V gene's germline CDR1 is SGHTA and CDR2 FQGNSA. The CDR3 extends over 15 amino acids. CDR3 nucleotides: TGTGCCAGCAGCTTCGGCGTCGGGGGCACAGATACGCAGTATTTT. It specifies CASSFGVGGTDTQYF.

CDR3 coding DNA: TGTGCCAGCAGTTACGGGAGACAGGGCCCACTAAAGAACACTGAAGCTTTCTTT. Residues: CASSYGRQGPLKNTEAFF. The gene calls are TRBV6-5 and TRBJ1-1; 7 nucleotides line up with TRBD1. CDR1 and CDR2 (germline): MNHEY, SVGAGI. CDR3 size: 18 residues. Losses at the gene ends were 2 bases for V and 1 base for J; bases not matched to a gene: 13.